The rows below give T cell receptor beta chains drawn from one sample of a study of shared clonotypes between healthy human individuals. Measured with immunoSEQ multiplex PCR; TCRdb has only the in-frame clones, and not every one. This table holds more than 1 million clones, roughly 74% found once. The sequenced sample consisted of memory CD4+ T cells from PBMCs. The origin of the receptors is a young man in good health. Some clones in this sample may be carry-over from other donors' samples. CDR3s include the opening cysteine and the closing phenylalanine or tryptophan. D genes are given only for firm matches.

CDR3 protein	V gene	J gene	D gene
CASSLDHLTEAFF	TRBV11-2	TRBJ1-1	.
CASTIGGGGELFF	TRBV5-4	TRBJ2-2	.
CASSSRTGGEQYF	TRBV11-2	TRBJ2-7	TRBD1
CASSVQAGELFF	TRBV7-3	TRBJ2-2	.
CACNRGYTEAFF	TRBV30	TRBJ1-1	TRBD1
CARSTGTGGMNTEAFF	TRBV2	TRBJ1-1	TRBD1
CAYPGVYGYTF	TRBV30	TRBJ1-2	.
CASSSKRRASEETQYF	TRBV6-5	TRBJ2-5	.
CASSDGTGPAYEQYF	TRBV7-2	TRBJ2-7	TRBD1
CASSYGTAADEAFF	TRBV5-1	TRBJ1-1	.
CASSPRADSYEQYF	TRBV5-1	TRBJ2-7	.
CASSTSGSRDTQYF	TRBV11-1	TRBJ2-3	TRBD2
CSVGTSGRREQFF	TRBV29-1	TRBJ2-1	TRBD2
CASSLAGLDDEQFF	TRBV7-3	TRBJ2-1	.
CASTSTGGIVYEQYF	TRBV28	TRBJ2-7	TRBD1
CASSPGRGYGYTF	TRBV6-6	TRBJ1-2	.
CASSRGTSLSYEQYF	TRBV14	TRBJ2-7	TRBD2
CASSPSGTGAYEQYF	TRBV9	TRBJ2-7	TRBD1
CASTVLRGSSTDTQYF	TRBV28	TRBJ2-3	.
CASSLTHTNYGYTF	TRBV7-8	TRBJ1-2	.
CACLLGAGANVLTF	TRBV30	TRBJ2-6	.
CASSSGLAGFQETQYF	TRBV5-1	TRBJ2-5	TRBD2
CASSKRQGHSGNTIYF	TRBV9	TRBJ1-3	TRBD1
CASNQNRVAFF	TRBV2	TRBJ1-1	.
CASSEGGTGGYEQYF	TRBV2	TRBJ2-7	TRBD1
CASSPWDRGDTEAFF	TRBV18	TRBJ1-1	TRBD1
CASSREGASTEAFF	TRBV6-4	TRBJ1-1	TRBD1
CASGLGLALGNEQFF	TRBV12-5	TRBJ2-1	TRBD2
CASCGGGTMNTEAFF	TRBV2	TRBJ1-1	.
CASSKGAQANPSEQYF	TRBV4-1	TRBJ2-7	.
CASSVGAVREQGVAFF	TRBV9	TRBJ1-1	TRBD1
CASSSPQEGGNTIYF	TRBV5-6	TRBJ1-3	.
CASSPYWTSGSTDTQYF	TRBV18	TRBJ2-3	TRBD2
CASSPGRPEKLFF	TRBV7-9	TRBJ1-4	.